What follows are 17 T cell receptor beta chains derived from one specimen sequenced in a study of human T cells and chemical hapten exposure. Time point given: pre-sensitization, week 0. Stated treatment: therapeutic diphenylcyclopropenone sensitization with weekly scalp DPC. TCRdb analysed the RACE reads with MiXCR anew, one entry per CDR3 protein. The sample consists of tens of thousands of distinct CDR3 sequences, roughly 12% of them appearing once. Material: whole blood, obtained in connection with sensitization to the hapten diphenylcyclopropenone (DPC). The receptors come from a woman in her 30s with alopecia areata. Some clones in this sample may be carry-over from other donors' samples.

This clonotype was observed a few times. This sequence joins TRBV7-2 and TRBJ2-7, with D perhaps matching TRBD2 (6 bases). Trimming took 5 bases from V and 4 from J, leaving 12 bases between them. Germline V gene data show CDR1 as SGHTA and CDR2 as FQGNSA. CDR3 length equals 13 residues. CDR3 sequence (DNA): TGTGCCAGCAGCCAGACCGGGGGTTACGAGCAGTACTTC. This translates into CASSQTGGYEQYF.

CDR3 region: CASSLYAGASGGELFF. As DNA, the CDR3 is TGTGCCAGCAGCTTATATGCGGGAGCTAGTGGCGGGGAGCTGTTTTTT. The gene calls are TRBV7-3 and TRBJ2-2, with 7 bases aligning to TRBD2. The germline V gene encodes CDR1 SGHTA and CDR2 FQGTGA. This CDR3 contains 16 residues. With V trimmed by 2 bases and J by 7 bases, 10 bases remained unmatched.

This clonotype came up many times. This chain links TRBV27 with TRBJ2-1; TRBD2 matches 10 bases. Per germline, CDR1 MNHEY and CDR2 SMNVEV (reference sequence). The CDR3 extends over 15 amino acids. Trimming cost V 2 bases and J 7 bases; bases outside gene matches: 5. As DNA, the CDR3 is TGTGCCAGCAGTTTAGTAGCGGGAGGCCATAATGAGCAGTTCTTC. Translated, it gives CASSLVAGGHNEQFF.

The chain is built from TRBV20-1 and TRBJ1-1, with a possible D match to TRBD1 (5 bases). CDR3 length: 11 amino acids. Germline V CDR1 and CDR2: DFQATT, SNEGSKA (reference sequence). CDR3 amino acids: CAWDGNTEAFF. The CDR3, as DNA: TGCGCATGGGACGGGAACACTGAAGCTTTCTTT.

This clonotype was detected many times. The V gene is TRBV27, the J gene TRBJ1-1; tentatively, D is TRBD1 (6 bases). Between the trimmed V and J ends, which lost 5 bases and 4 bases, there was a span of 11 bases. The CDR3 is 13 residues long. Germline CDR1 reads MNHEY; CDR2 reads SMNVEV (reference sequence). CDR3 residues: CASSDRQVTEAFF. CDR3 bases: TGTGCCAGCAGTGACCGACAGGTCACTGAAGCTTTCTTT.

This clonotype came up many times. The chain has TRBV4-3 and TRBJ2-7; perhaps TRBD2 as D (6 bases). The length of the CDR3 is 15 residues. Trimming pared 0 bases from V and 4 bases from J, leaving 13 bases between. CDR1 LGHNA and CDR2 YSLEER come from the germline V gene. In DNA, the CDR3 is TGCGCCAGCAGCCAAGATATCGGCGGGGAATACGAGCAGTACTTC. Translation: CASSQDIGGEYEQYF.

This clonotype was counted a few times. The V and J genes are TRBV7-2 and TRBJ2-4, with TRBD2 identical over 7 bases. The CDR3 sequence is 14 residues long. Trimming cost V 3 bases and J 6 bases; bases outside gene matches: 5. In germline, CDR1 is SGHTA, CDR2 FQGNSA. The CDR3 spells CASSLPSGINIQYF. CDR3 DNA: TGTGCCAGCAGCTTGCCCAGCGGGATAAACATTCAGTACTTC.

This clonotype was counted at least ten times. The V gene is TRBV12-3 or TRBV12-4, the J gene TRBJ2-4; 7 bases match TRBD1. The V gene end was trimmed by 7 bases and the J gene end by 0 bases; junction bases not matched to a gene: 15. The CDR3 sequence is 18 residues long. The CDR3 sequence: CASMPTGWLYAAKNIQYF. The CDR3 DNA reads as TGTGCCAGCATGCCGACAGGGTGGCTATATGCAGCCAAAAACATTCAGTACTTC.

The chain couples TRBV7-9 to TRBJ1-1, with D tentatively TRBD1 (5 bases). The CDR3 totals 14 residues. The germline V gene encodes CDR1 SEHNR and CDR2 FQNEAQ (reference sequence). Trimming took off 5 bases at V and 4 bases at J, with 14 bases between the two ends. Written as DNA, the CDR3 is TGTGCCAGCAGCCCACTGGTTGGGGGCACTGAAGCTTTCTTT. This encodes CASSPLVGGTEAFF. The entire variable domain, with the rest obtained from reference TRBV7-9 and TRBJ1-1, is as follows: DTGVSQNPRHKITKRGQNVTFRCDPISEHNRLYWYRQTLGQGPEFLTYFQNEAQLEKSRLLSDRFSAERPKGSFSTLEIQRTEQGDSAMYLCASSPLVGGTEAFFGQGTRLTVV.

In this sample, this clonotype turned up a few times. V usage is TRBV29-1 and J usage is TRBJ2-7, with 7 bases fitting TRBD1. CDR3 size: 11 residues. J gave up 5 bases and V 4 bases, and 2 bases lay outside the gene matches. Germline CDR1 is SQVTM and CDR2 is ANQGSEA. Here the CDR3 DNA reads TGCAGCGTTGCGACAGGGCACGAGCAGTACTTC. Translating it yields CSVATGHEQYF.

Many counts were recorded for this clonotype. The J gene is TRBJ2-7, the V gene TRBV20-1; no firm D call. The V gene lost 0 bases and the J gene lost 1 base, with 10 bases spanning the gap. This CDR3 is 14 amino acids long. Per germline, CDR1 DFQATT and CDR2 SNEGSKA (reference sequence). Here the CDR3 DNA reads TGCAGTGCTAGAGATGAGAGCCTGTCCTACGAGCAGTACTTC. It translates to CSARDESLSYEQYF.

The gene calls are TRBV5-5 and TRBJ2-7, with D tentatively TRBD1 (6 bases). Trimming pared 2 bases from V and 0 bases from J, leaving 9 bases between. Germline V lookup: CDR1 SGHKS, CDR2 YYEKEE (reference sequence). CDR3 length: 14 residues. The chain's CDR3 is CASSFGQSSYEQYF. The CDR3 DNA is TGTGCCAGCAGCTTTGGACAGAGCTCCTACGAGCAGTACTTC.

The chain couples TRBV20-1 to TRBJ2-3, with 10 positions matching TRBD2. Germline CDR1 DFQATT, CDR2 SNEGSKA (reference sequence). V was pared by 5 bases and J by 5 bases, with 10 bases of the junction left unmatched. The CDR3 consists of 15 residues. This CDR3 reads CSAGSGRAELDTQYF. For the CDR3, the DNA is TGCAGTGCTGGGAGCGGGAGGGCCGAGTTAGATACGCAGTATTTT.

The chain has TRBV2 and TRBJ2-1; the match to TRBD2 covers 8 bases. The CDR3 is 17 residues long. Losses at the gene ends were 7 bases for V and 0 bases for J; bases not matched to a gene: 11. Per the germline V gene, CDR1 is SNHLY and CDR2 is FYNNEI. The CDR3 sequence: CASKPGRAENSYNEQFF. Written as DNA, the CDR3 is TGTGCCAGCAAACCCGGGAGGGCCGAAAACTCCTACAATGAGCAGTTCTTC.

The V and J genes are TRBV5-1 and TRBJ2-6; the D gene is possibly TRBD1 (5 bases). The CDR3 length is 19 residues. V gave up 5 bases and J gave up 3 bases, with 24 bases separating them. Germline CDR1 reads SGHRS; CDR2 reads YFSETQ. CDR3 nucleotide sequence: TGCGCCAGCAGTATGGATCGAGCAGGGCGAGAGAGTGGGGCCAACGTCCTGACTTTC. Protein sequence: CASSMDRAGRESGANVLTF.

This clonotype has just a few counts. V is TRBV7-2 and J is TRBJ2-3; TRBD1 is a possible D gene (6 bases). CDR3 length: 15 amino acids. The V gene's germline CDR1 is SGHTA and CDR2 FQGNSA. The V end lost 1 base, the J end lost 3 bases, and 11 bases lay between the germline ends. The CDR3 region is CASSLVQGRTDTQYF. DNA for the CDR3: TGTGCCAGCAGCTTAGTACAGGGTCGGACAGATACGCAGTATTTT.

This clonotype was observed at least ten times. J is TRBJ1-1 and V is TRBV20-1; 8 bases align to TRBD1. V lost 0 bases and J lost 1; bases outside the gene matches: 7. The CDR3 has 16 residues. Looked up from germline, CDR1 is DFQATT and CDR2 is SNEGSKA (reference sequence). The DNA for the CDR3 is TGCAGTGCTAGAGATATGACAGGGGTTGGGAACACTGAAGCTTTCTTT. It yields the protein CSARDMTGVGNTEAFF.